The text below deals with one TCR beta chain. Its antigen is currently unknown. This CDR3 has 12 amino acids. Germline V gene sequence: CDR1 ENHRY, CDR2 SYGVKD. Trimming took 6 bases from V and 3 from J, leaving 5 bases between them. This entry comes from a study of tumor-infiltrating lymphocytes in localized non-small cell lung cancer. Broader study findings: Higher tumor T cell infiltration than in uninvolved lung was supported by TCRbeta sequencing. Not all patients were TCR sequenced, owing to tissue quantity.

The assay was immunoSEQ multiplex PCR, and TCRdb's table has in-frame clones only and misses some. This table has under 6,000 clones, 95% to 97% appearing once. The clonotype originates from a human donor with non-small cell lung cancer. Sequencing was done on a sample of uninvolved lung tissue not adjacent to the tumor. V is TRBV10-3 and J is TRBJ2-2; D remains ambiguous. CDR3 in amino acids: CAIREDTGELFF. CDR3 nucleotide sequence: TGTGCCATCAGAGAAGACACCGGGGAGCTGTTTTTT.